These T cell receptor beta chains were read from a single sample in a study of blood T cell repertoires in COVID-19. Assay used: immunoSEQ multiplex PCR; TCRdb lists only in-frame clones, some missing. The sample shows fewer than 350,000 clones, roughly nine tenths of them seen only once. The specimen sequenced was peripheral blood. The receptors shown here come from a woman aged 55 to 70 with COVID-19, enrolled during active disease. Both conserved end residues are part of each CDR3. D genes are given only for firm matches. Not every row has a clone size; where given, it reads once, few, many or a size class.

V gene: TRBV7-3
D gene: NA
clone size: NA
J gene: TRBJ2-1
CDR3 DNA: TGTGCCAGCAGCTTAGGCACAGCTTACAATGAGCAGTTCTTC
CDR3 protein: CASSLGTAYNEQFF

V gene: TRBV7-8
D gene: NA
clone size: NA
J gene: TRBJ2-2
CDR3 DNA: TGTGCCAGCAGCACTCGTACGAACACCGGGGAGCTGTTTTTT
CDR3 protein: CASSTRTNTGELFF

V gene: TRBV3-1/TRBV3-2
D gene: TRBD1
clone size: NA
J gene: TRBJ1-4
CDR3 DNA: TGTGCCAGCAGCCAAGATCGGAACAGGGGAGAAAAACTGTTTTTT
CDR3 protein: CASSQDRNRGEKLFF

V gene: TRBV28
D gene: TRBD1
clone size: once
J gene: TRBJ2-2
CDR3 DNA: TGTGCCAGCAGTCTGCGACAGGGGAACACCGGGGAGCTGTTTTTT
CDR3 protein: CASSLRQGNTGELFF

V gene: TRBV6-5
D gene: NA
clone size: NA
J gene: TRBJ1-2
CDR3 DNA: TGTGCCAGCAGTCCCGTCGCTAACTATGGCTACACCTTC
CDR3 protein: CASSPVANYGYTF

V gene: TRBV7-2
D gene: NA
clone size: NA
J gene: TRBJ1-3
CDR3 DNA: TGTGCCAGCAGCGAAATCGCTAGCTCTGGAAACACCATATATTTT
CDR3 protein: CASSEIASSGNTIYF

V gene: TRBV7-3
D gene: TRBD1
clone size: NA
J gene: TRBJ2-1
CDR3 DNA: TGTGCCAGCAGCTCCCACAGGGGTAAGGGTAATGAGCAGTTCTTC
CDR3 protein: CASSSHRGKGNEQFF

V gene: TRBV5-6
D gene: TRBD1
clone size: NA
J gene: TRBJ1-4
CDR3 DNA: TGTGCCAGCAGCCCTCGACAGGGCCGGAGTGAAAAACTGTTTTTT
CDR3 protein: CASSPRQGRSEKLFF

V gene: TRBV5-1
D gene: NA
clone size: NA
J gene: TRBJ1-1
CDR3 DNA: TGCGCCAGCAGCTTCTCGACATCTCCCGCGGGCACTGAAGCTTTCTTT
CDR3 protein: CASSFSTSPAGTEAFF

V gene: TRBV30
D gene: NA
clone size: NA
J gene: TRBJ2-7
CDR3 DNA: TGTGCCTGGAGTATGTCCCGAGGGGAGCAGTACTTC
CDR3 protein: CAWSMSRGEQYF

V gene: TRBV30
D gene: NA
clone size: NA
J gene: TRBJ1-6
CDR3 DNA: TGTGCCTGGTCTTCTAGCAAGGCACCCCTCCACTTT
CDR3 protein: CAWSSSKAPLHF

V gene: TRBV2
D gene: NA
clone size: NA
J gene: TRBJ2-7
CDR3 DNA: TGTGCCAGCAGCGAAAGAGGCGAGCAGTACTTC
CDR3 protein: CASSERGEQYF

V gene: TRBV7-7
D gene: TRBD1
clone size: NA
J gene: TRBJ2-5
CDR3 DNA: TGTGCCAGCAGTCCGAGCAGGGGGCTGTTTGAGACCCAGTACTTC
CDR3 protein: CASSPSRGLFETQYF

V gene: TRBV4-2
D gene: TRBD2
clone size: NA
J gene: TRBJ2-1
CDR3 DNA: TGTGCCAGCAGCCAAGATTGGGCTAGCGGGGCAAGAAGGTACAATGAGCAGTTCTTC
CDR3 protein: CASSQDWASGARRYNEQFF

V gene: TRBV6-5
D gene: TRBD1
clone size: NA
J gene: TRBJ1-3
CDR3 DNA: TGTGCCAGCAGGACCGGGACAGGGGAGGGGAACACCATATATTTT
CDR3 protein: CASRTGTGEGNTIYF

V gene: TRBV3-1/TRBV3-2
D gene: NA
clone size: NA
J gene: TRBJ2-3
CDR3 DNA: TGTGCCAGCAGTTCGAGTGCAGATACGCAGTATTTT
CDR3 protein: CASSSSADTQYF

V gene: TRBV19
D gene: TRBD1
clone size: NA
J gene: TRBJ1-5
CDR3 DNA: TGTGCCAGTAGGGGACAGTTCAATCAGCCCCAGCATTTT
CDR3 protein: CASRGQFNQPQHF

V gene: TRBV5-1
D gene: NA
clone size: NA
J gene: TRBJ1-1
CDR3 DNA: TGCGCCAGCAGCTTGCCATCCTCGCCGGGAAACACTGAAGCTTTCTTT
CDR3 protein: CASSLPSSPGNTEAFF

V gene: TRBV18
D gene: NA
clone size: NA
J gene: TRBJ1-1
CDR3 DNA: TGTGCCAGCTCACCACAGAGGAACACTGAAGCTTTCTTT
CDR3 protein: CASSPQRNTEAFF

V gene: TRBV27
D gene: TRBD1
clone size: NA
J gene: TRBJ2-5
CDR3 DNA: TGTGCCAGCAGCCCCAGACAGGGACGAGAGACCCAGTACTTC
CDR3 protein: CASSPRQGRETQYF

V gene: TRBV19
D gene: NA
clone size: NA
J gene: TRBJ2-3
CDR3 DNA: TGTGCCAGTAGTAATTTGCCCGGGGATACGCAGTATTTT
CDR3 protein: CASSNLPGDTQYF

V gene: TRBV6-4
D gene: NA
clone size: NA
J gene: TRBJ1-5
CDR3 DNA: TGTGCCAGCAGTAGGCAGGGCCCTATCATCAGGGTAGGCAATCAGCCCCAGCATTTT
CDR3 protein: CASSRQGPIIRVGNQPQHF

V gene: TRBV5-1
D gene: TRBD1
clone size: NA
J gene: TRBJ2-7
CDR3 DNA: TGCGCCAGCAGCTGGGGACAGGGGAACTCCTACGAGCAGTACTTC
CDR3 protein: CASSWGQGNSYEQYF

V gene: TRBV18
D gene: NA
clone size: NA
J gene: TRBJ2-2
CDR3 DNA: TGTGCCAGCTCACCAGGGGCCGGAAACACCGGGGAGCTGTTTTTT
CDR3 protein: CASSPGAGNTGELFF

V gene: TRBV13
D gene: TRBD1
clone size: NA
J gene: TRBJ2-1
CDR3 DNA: TGTGCCAGCAGCTCTAGCGGGACAGGGGGTTCGGATGAGCAGTTCTTC
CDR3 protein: CASSSSGTGGSDEQFF

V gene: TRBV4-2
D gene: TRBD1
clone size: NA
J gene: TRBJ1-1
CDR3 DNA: TGTGCCAGCAGCCGACGGACCGGACAGGGGGACCCTGAAGCTTTCTTT
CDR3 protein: CASSRRTGQGDPEAFF

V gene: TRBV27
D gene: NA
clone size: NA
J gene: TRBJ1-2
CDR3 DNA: TGTGCCAGCAGTTTAAGGGGAACAGGCTTTAGCTATGGCTACACCTTC
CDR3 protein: CASSLRGTGFSYGYTF

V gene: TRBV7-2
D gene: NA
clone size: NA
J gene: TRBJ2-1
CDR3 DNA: TGTGCCAGCAGCGATTGGGGGGAGCCCTACAATGAGCAGTTCTTC
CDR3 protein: CASSDWGEPYNEQFF

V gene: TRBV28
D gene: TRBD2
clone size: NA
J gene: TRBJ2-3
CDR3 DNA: TGTGCCAGCAGTTTATCGGGGGGGCGCGGAGATACGCAGTATTTT
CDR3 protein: CASSLSGGRGDTQYF

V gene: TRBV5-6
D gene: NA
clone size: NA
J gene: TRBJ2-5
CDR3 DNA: TGTGCCAGCAGCTTGACTGTCCAACCGAATCAAGAGACCCAGTACTTC
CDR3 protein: CASSLTVQPNQETQYF

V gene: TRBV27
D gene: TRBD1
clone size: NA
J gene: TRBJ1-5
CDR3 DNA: TGTGCCAGCAGTTTAGGACAGGGAAGTGGGCAGCCCCAGCATTTT
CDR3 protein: CASSLGQGSGQPQHF

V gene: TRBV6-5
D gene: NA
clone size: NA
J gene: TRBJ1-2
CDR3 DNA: TGTGCCAGCAGCCCCATTAAGGGGTCCCACTATGGCTACACCTTC
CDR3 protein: CASSPIKGSHYGYTF

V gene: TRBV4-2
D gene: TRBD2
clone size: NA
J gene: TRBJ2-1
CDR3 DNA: TGTGCCAGCAGGCATGGAGGGAACGGGGGGGGGAATGAGCAGTTCTTC
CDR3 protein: CASRHGGNGGGNEQFF

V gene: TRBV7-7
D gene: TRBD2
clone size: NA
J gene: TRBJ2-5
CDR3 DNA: TGTGCTAGCAGCTTGCGGGGGAAAGAGACCCAGTACTTC
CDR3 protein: CASSLRGKETQYF

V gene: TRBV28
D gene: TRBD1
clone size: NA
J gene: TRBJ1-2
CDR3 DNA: TGTGCCAGCAGTCCATCTACAGGGGCCGGGAACTATGGCTACACCTTC
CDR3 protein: CASSPSTGAGNYGYTF

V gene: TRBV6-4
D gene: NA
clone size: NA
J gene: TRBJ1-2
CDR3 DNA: TGTGCCAGCAGTGAAAATCAGTTCTATGGCTACACCTTC
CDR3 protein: CASSENQFYGYTF

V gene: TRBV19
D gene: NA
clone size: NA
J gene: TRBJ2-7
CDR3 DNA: TGTGCCAGTAGTCCCGCGGGTCTCTACGAGCAGTACTTC
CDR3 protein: CASSPAGLYEQYF

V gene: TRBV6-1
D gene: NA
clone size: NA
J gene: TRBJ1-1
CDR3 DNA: TGTGCCAGCAGTGAAACAGGGATGGCTTTCTTT
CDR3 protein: CASSETGMAFF

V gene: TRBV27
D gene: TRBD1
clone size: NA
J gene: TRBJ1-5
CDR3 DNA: TGTGCCAGCAGTTTGACAGGGGAACAGCCCCAGCATTTT
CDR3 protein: CASSLTGEQPQHF

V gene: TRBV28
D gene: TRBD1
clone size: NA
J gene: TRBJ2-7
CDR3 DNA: TGTGCCAGCAACAGGGGGCGGGGTGGTTCCTACGAGCAGTACTTC
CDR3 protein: CASNRGRGGSYEQYF

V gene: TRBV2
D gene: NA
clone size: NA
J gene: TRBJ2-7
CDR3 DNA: TGTGCCAGCAGTGGAGACTTTGGGCAGTACTTC
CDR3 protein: CASSGDFGQYF

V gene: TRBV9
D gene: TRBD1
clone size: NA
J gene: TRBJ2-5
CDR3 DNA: TGTGCCAGCAGCTCTAGGTCAGGGGGCGCTTGGGAGACCCAGTACTTC
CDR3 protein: CASSSRSGGAWETQYF

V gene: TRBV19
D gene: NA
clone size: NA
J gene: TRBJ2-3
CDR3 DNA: TGTGCCAGTAGGGACGGGGGGCTTACAGATACGCAGTATTTT
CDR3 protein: CASRDGGLTDTQYF

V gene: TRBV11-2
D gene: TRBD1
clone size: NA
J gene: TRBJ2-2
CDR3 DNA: TGTGCCACCCAGGGGGCCGGGGAGCTGTTTTTT
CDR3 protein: CATQGAGELFF

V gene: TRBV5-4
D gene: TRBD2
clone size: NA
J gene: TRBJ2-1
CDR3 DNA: TGTGCCAGCAGCTCGGAGCGGGGGTACAATGAGCAGTTCTTC
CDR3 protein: CASSSERGYNEQFF

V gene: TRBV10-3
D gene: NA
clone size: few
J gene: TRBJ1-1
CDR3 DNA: TGTGCCATCCTAGACAGTCGAACGACTGAAGCTTTCTTT
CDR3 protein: CAILDSRTTEAFF

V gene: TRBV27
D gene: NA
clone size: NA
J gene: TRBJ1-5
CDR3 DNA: TGTGCCAGGCTCATCCTTGGTGGAACAGTAGTACAGCCCCAGCATTTT
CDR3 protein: CARLILGGTVVQPQHF